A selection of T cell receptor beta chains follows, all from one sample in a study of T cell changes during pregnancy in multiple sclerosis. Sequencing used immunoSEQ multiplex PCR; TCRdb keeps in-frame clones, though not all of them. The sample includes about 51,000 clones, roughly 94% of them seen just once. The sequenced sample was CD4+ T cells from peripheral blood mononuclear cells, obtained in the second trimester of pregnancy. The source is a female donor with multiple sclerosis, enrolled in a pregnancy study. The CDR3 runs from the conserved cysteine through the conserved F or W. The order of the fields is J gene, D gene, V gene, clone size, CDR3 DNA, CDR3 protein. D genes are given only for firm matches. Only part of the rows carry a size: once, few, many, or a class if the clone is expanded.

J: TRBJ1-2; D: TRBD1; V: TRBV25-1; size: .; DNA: TGTGCCAGCAGTCCCACCGGGACAGGTAATTCTGGCTACACCTTC; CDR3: CASSPTGTGNSGYTF
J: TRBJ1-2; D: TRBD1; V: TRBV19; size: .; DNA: TGTGCCAGTCGACAGGGACAAAATGGCTACACCTTC; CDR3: CASRQGQNGYTF
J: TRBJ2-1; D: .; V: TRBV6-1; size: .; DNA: TGTGCCAGCATGGCGGGGCCGGGGTATGAGCAGTTCTTC; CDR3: CASMAGPGYEQFF
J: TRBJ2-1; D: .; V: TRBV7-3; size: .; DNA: TGTGCCAGCAGCTTAACTCGACACCTCTCCTACAATGAGCAGTTCTTC; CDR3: CASSLTRHLSYNEQFF
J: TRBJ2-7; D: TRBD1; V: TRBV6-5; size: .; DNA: TGTGCCAGCAGTTTGTCGGACAGGGCAAACGAGCAGTACTTC; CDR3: CASSLSDRANEQYF
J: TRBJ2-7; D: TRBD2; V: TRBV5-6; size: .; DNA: TGTGCCAGCACCAGGGGAGAATTGCGACTAGCGGGGGGGCGCGAGCAGTACTTC; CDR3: CASTRGELRLAGGREQYF
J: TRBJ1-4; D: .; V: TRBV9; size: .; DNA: TGTGCCAGCAGCACTTCTCGGGGGTCCGATGAAAAACTGTTTTTT; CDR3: CASSTSRGSDEKLFF
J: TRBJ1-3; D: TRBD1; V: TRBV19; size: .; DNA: TGTGCCAGTAGTATTCCCCGTACCGGGACAGCTGGAAACACCATATATTTT; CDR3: CASSIPRTGTAGNTIYF
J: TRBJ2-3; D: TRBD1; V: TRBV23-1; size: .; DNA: TGCGCCAGCAGCTTAAATCGCGACAGGGTGTTACTCACAGATACGCAGTATTTT; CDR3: CASSLNRDRVLLTDTQYF
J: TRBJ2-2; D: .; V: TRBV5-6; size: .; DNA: TGTGCCAGCAGCTACCCGACAGCGAACACCGGGGAGCTGTTTTTT; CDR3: CASSYPTANTGELFF
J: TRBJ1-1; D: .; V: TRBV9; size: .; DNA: TGTGCCAGCAGCCCCCGGGCAGGGGTACCTTTCTTT; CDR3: CASSPRAGVPFF
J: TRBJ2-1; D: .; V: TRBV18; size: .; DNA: TGTGCCAGCTCGAGGTCGGAATCCTACAATGAGCAGTTCTTC; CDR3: CASSRSESYNEQFF
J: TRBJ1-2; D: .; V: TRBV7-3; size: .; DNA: TGTGCCAGCAGCTATAATAACTATGGCTACACCTTC; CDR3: CASSYNNYGYTF
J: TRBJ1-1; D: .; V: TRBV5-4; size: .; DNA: TGTGCCAGCAGCTTGAGCCTTACGGGAGGAGCTTTCTTT; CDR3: CASSLSLTGGAFF
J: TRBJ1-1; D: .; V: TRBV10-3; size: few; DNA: TGTGCCATCGCGCCGACAGCCAACACTGAAGCTTTCTTT; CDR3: CAIAPTANTEAFF
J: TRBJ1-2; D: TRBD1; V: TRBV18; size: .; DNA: TGTGCCAGCTCACCAGGACAGGGGAACGGCTACACCTTC; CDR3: CASSPGQGNGYTF
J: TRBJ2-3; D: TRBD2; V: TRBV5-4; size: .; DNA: TGTGCCAGCAGCTTCGGTCTAGCGGGGGGCGGGATAGATACGCAGTATTTT; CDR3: CASSFGLAGGGIDTQYF
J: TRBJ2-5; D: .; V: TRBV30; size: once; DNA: TGTGCCTGGAGTGGTTACAGCGGGTACCAAGAGACCCAGTACTTC; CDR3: CAWSGYSGYQETQYF
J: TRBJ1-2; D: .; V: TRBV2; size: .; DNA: TGTGCCAGCAGTGAAGGCCCCGCCGGTCTATATGGCTACACCTTC; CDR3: CASSEGPAGLYGYTF
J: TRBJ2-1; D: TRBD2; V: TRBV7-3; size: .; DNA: TGTGCCAGCAGCCCACGGGCCGGGGGGGCCTACAATGAGCAGTTCTTC; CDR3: CASSPRAGGAYNEQFF
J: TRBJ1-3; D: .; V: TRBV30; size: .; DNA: TGTGCCTGGGCAGACTCTGGAAACACCATATATTTT; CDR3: CAWADSGNTIYF
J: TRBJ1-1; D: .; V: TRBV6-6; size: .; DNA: TGTGCCAGCAGGTACGGGGGGACCCTAGACACTGAAGCTTTCTTT; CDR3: CASRYGGTLDTEAFF
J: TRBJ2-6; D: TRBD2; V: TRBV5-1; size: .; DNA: TGCGCCAGCAGCCTTACGGGGGGCTCTGGGGCCAACGTCCTGACTTTC; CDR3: CASSLTGGSGANVLTF
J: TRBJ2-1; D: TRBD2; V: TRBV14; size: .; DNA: TGTGCCAGCAGCCAATCACAGCGGGGGGGCCGAAAGCAGTTCAATGAGCAGTTCTTC; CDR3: CASSQSQRGGRKQFNEQFF
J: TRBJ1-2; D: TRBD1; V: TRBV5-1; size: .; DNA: TGCGCCAGCAGCCCGGGGACAGCTAACTATGGCTACACCTTC; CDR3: CASSPGTANYGYTF
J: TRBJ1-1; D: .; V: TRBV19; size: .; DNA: TGTGCCAGTAGTATTGGGGGGGCCACTGAAGCTTTCTTT; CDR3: CASSIGGATEAFF
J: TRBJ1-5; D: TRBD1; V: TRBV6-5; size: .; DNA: TGTGCCAGCAGTACCGACAGGGTTAGCAATCAGCCCCAGCATTTT; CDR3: CASSTDRVSNQPQHF
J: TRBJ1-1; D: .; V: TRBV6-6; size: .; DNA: TGTGCCAGCAGCCAACGTCGGGGGGTGAACACTGAAGCTTTCTTT; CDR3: CASSQRRGVNTEAFF
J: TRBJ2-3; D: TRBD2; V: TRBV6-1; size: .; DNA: TGTGCCAGCAGTGGGGGTAGCGGGGGGGCCGTAAGGATAGATACGCAGTATTTT; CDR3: CASSGGSGGAVRIDTQYF
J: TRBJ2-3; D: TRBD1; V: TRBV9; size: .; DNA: TGTGCCAGCAGCGCGGGGGACAGGAGCACAGATACGCAGTATTTT; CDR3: CASSAGDRSTDTQYF
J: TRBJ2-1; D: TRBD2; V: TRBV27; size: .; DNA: TGTGCCAGCAGTTTGATCTTTAGCGGGGGGTCCAATGAGCAGTTCTTC; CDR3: CASSLIFSGGSNEQFF
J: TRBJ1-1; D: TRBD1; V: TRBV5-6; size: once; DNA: TGTGCCAGCATCCTTCAGGGGGAATTTGGGTCGAACACTGAAGCTTTCTTT; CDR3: CASILQGEFGSNTEAFF
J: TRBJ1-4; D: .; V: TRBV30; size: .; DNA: TGTGCCTGGACAGAGGTTGGCGGGAAACTGTTTTTT; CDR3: CAWTEVGGKLFF
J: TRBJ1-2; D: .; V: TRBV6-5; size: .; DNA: TGTGCCAGCACTCCCGGAGCTAACTATGGCTACACCTTC; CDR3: CASTPGANYGYTF
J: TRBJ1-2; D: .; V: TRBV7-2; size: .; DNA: TGTGCCAGCAGCCCCTTGGGCAGAGATGGCTACACCTTC; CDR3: CASSPLGRDGYTF
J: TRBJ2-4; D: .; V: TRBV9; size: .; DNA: TGTGCCAGCAGCGTGAGTGTAGGGGGCAAAAACATTCAGTACTTC; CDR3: CASSVSVGGKNIQYF
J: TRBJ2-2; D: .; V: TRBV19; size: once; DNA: TGTGCCAGTGCCAGAATGAGGGCCGGGGAGCTGTTTTTT; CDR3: CASARMRAGELFF
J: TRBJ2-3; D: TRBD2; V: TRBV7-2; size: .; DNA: TGTGCCAGCAGCTTAAGCGGGGGGGCAGATACGCAGTATTTT; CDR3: CASSLSGGADTQYF
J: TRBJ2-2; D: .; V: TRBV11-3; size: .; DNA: TGTGCCAGCAGCTTAGGAGGCCGGACAGAGAACACCGGGGAGCTGTTTTTT; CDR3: CASSLGGRTENTGELFF
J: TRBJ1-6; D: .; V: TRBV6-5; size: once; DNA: TGTGCCAGCAGTTACTCCTCTTCCGGTTCACCCCTCCACTTT; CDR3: CASSYSSSGSPLHF